Sequencing of this T cell receptor beta chain was carried out in a study of cytomegalovirus exposure and HLA in healthy donors (dated by TCRdb to about 2017). Regarding the study in general: An earlier analysis of several hundred of the donors reported 276 Gb of sequence data and 100 million to 120 million unique TCR beta sequences obtained from around 190 million T cells. Along with the roughly 700-subject first cohort, a separate validation cohort of over 90 different subjects was used. To study patterns of TCR occurrence, a later analysis re-analyzed previously published TCR beta repertoires from several hundred donors and added high-resolution HLA genotyping. The study aimed to test whether cataloging public T cell receptors could reveal signatures of past pathogen exposure. Across approximately 420 genotyped donors of the cohort, an average of approximately 240,000 unique TCR beta nucleotide sequences per donor were sequenced, and roughly 17% of those sequences were non-productive. Donor age, sex, ethnicity and CMV serostatus were compiled together with the repertoire data. Every discovery cohort repertoire had been produced on one sequencing platform. Class I and class II HLA loci were covered by the typing at four-digit resolution. Rather than using new phenotypic data, the later analysis identified candidate immune exposures from TCR beta sequences and from how often those sequences occurred across donors. An earlier analysis of 450 to 750 of the donors used high-throughput TCR beta sequencing to judge whether each TCR beta V gene segment behaved as functional or pseudogenic. Typing coverage varied by locus: 629-630 donors for A, B, C, DRB1 and DQB1; more than 500 for DQA1; more than 600 for DPA1; under 490 for DPB1. To predict cytomegalovirus infection status, the study combined high-throughput TCR immunosequencing, statistical association of individual TCRs with disease status, and machine learning. Roughly five DR-DQ haplotypes were handled as single units for association and clustering, since linkage in the cohort was strong. In a later genetic analysis, genome-wide SNP genotypes for about 65% of the roughly 670 donors were used, and that subset was treated as a discovery cohort. Among the roughly 400 genotyped donors, 81% belonged to the genetic ancestry cluster associated with self-reported Caucasian donors. The study profiled the T cell repertoires of some 610 subjects by immunosequencing and related them to cytomegalovirus serostatus. Roughly 290 gigabases of sequencing data and around 90 million unique TCR sequences made up an early release that covered fewer than 650 HLA-typed donors.

Libraries were prepared through the immunoSEQ multiplex PCR assay. A mixture of 60 forward primers for TCR Vbeta segments and 13 reverse primers for TCR Jbeta segments was used in the multiplex PCR. The CDR3 region of rearranged TCR beta genes was amplified from genomic DNA by a multiplex PCR assay. The amplified TCR beta libraries were sequenced on the Illumina HiSeq System as 87-base-pair reads. The paper's data handling went like this. A later analysis counted tens of millions of unique TCR beta chains across the 640 or so repertoires, and approximately 11 million of these chains were shared by at least two donors. A nearest-neighbor algorithm error-corrected the raw reads and collapsed the reads into unique sequences, merging closely related sequences to remove PCR and sequencing errors. Alignment of CDR3 sequences to IMGT reference sequences was used to assign V, D and J gene segments. Each retained sequence needed at least a six-nucleotide match to both a V gene segment and a J gene segment. A rearrangement was called productive if the CDR3 had no stop codons and remained in frame with V and J, and every other rearrangement was called non-productive. CDR3 was defined by IMGT convention, running from the second conserved V-encoded cysteine to the conserved J-encoded phenylalanine. The earlier analysis of about 640 of the donors excluded any sequence lacking an unambiguous match to a single V gene segment. An earlier analysis of a few hundred of the donors called V segments functional above 56.7% productive rearrangements and segregating when the between-donor standard deviation exceeded 5%. A statistical classification framework was built for diagnosing cytomegalovirus status from the catalog of TCR beta chain sequences. A later analysis assigned V and J genes by comparing TCR nucleotide sequences with IMGT/GENE-DB human TR gene sequences. Using the TCRdist pipeline, a later analysis assigned CDR3 sequences along with most-parsimonious VDJ recombination scenarios. In a later analysis, every TCR beta chain was defined by the combination of its CDR3 amino acid sequence and its V-gene family, and reads without a unique V-gene family were dropped. A later analysis removed 450 to 600 highly shared, low-generation-probability nucleotide sequences to deal with suspected cross-contamination and a sequencing artifact. A later analysis calculated a clonal expansion index for each public chain from normalized within-repertoire ranks of inferred template counts. In a later analysis, generation probabilities were computed with a VDJ recombination model fitted to out-of-frame rearrangements, and the resulting probabilities were checked against IGoR. In a later analysis, TCR-TCR, TCR-HLA and TCR-CMV co-occurrence was scored with hypergeometric tests, and a repertoire-size bias correction was applied to TCR pairs. A later analysis estimated false discovery rates by permuting HLA or CMV assignments 20 times. In a later analysis, co-occurring TCRs were grouped using DBSCAN, and TCRdist sequence similarity was added for clustering within HLA-allele-positive subsets. For co-occurrence clustering, repertoires with fewer than 30,000 or more than 120,000 public chains were excluded, along with a handful of repertoires with anomalous nucleotide sharing. Not all clones reach the TCRdb copy of this immuneACCESS table, which keeps in-frame sequences only. Checked studies attribute under half of the gap to unresolved V genes and leave the rest unexplained. V, J and clone size were drawn from that table, and D and trimming were deduced from the DNA. The sample records 160,000 or so clones, around four fifths of which are singletons. 0.95% to 1.5% of the sample is held by the ten biggest clonotypes.

In total, fewer than 750 healthy bone marrow donors made up the cohort. At the time of sampling, every cohort member was nominally healthy, though immune exposures that went unrecorded were likely present. The donor tested CMV seronegative, placing the donor among the 350 or so seronegative members of the cohort. A peripheral blood sample was provided by each donor, and peripheral blood mononuclear cells were used for TCR beta sequencing. The Qiagen DNeasy Blood Extraction Kit was used to extract genomic DNA from the blood cell samples. What the research found in general, with its limitations: In a later analysis, TCR association rates were found to vary across HLA loci, with the most associated TCRs seen for DRB1 alleles and the fewest for HLA-C alleles. The presence/absence analyses assumed that sequencing depth was roughly uniform across donors, and that assumption may not be true. Immune exposure information for the cohort was limited to CMV serostatus. The earlier analysis of around 600 of the donors excluded roughly 17 rarely observed V segments, including chromosome 9 orphons, because counts were too low. In a later genetic analysis, a missense DCLRE1C variant was associated with V-gene and J-gene trimming of TCR beta chains, and the association was replicated in an independent cohort. A few of the identified cytomegalovirus-associated TCR beta chains were confirmed in vitro to be specific for cytomegalovirus antigens. The classifier was reported to diagnose cytomegalovirus status with high specificity and sensitivity in both the original and validation cohorts. According to a later analysis, parvovirus B19, influenza, CMV and Epstein-Barr virus appeared linked to several top co-occurrence clusters. Across donors, most TCR sequences were observed very rarely, whereas some public TCRs were present in many individuals. According to a later genetic analysis, donors in an Asian-associated ancestry cluster had fewer N-insertions in productive TCRs than the roughly 670-donor mean. Strong co-occurrence of HLA alleles, especially DR and DQ, made assigning TCR associations to individual alleles difficult. The cohort was sequenced for TCR beta chains only, and without alpha or paired-chain data the features that could be detected were limited. The authors suggested that the approach could potentially be generalized to other disease states and immunological phenotypes. The study listed 150 to 200 TCR beta chains as associated with cytomegalovirus. The sequencing pipeline was judged likely to have produced a cluster of highly shared sequence variants as a technical artifact. In a later analysis, some 18,000 TCR beta sequences were associated with specific HLA alleles at a false discovery rate of 0.05. Linkage disequilibrium might explain the correlated functional status among segregating V segments, but an unknown experimental factor could not be excluded. In an earlier analysis of 587 of the donors, most TCR beta V segments appeared in productive rearrangements about 87% or about 30% of the time, broadly matching IMGT annotations. Some IMGT-functional V segments, including TRBV6-2 and TRBV6-3, could not be told apart with the 87-base-pair reads, so those segments were excluded. In a later analysis, most CMV-associated TCR beta chains were found to appear HLA-restricted, with HLA associations seemingly driven largely by CMV exposure. A later analysis found that HLA-associated TCR beta chains were more clonally expanded and had lower generation probabilities than equally common non-associated chains. A further reported finding was that TCR beta sequences accurately predicted the HLA-A and HLA-B alleles for most subjects in the first cohort. Because some donors lacked HLA typing at each locus, the association tests relied only on the typed subset.

To note about this clone: Its target antigen remains unknown. Within one base of it there is no much larger clone, and no base qualities were kept.

CDR1 and CDR2, per the germline V gene, are KGHSH and LQKENI. Inclusive of the bounding cysteine and phenylalanine, the CDR3 is 15 residues long. Left in the record is the CDR3 DNA by itself, 45 bases read in frame from the first base. A distance of 11 bases separates the germline ends of V and J, which lose 0 bases and 2 bases respectively. Sequencing was carried out using PBMCs. The chain is assembled from TRBV18 and TRBJ2-7; too little of a D gene remains to name it. This sequence was found in a woman aged 45-59 years in good health and CMV-seronegative. The CDR3: CASSPPQTLAYEQYF. The DNA reads as follows: TGTGCCAGCTCACCACCCCAGACTCTCGCCTACGAGCAGTACTTC.